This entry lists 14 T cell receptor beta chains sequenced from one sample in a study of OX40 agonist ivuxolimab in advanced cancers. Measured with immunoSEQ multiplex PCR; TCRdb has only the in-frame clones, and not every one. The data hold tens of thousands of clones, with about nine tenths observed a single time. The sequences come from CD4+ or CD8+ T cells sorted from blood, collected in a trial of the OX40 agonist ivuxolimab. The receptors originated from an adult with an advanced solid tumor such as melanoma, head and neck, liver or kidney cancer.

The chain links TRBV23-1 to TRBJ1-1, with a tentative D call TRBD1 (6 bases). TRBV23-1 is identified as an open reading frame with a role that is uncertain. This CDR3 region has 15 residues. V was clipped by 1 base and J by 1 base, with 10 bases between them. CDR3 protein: CASSQYEGENTEAFF. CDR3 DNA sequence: TGCGCCAGCAGTCAATACGAGGGGGAGAACACTGAAGCTTTCTTT.

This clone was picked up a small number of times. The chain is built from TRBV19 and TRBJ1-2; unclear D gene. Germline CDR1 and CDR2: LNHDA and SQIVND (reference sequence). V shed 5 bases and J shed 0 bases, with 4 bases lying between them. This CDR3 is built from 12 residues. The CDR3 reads CASSQSNYGYTF. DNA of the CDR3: TGTGCCAGTAGTCAGTCTAACTATGGCTACACCTTC.

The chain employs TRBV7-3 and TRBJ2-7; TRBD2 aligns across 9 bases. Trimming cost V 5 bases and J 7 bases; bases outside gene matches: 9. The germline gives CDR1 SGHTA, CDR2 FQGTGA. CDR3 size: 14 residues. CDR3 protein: CASSPTSGSLEQYF. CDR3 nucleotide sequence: TGTGCCAGCAGCCCGACTAGCGGATCCCTTGAGCAGTACTTC. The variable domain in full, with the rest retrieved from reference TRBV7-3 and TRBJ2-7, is GAGVSQTPSNKVTEKGKYVELRCDPISGHTALYWYRQSLGQGPEFLIYFQGTGAADDSGLPNDRFFAVRPEGSVSTLKIQRTERGDSAVYLCASSPTSGSLEQYFGPGTRLTVT.

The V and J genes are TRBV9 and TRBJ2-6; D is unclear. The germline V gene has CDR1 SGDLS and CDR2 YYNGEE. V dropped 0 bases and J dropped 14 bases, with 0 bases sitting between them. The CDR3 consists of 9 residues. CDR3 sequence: CASSVVLTF. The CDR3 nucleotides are TGTGCCAGCAGCGTAGTCCTGACTTTC. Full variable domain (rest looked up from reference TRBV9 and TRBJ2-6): DSGVTQTPKHLITATGQRVTLRCSPRSGDLSVYWYQQSLDQGLQFLIQYYNGEERAKGNILERFSAQQFPDLHSELNLSSLELGDSALYFCASSVVLTFGAGSRLTVL.

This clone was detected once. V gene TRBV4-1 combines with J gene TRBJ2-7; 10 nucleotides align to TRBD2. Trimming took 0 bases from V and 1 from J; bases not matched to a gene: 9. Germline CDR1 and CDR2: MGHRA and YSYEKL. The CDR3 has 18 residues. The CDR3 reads CASSQDSGGLAFSYEQYF. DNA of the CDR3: TGCGCCAGCAGCCAAGATTCAGGGGGACTAGCGTTTTCCTACGAGCAGTACTTC.

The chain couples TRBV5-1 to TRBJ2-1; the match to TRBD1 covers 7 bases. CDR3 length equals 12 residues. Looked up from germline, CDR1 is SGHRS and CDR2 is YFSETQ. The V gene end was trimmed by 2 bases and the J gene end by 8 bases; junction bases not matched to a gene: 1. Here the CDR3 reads CASSFQGDEQFF. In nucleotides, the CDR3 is TGCGCCAGCAGCTTTCAGGGGGATGAGCAGTTCTTC. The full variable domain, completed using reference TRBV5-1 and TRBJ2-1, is KAGVTQTPRYLIKTRGQQVTLSCSPISGHRSVSWYQQTPGQGLQFLFEYFSETQRNKGNFPGRFSGRQFSNSRSEMNVSTLELGDSALYLCASSFQGDEQFFGPGTRLTVL.

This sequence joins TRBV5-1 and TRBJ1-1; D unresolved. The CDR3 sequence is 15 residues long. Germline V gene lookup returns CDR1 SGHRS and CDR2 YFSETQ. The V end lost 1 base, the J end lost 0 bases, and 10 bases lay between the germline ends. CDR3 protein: CASSLSDDMNTEAFF. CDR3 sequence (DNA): TGCGCCAGCAGCTTGTCAGACGACATGAACACTGAAGCTTTCTTT.

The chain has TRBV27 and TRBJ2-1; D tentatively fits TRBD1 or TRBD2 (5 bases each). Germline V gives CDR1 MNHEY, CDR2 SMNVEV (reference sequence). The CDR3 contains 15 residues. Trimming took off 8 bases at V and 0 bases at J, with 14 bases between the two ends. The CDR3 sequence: CASGRDRLSYNEQFF. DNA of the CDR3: TGTGCCAGCGGAAGGGACCGCCTCTCCTACAATGAGCAGTTCTTC.

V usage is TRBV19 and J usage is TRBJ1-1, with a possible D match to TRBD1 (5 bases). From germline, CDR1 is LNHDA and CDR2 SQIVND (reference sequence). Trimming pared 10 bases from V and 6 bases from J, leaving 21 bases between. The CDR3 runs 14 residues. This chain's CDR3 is CATGPGGSFAEAFF. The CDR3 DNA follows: TGTGCCACCGGGCCCGGGGGTTCCTTTGCTGAAGCTTTCTTT.

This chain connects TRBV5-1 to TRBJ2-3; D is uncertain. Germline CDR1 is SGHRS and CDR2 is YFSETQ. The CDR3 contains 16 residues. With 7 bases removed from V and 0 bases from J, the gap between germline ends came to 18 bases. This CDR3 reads CASRPMTATSTDTQYF. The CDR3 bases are TGCGCCAGCCGGCCCATGACTGCCACTAGCACAGATACGCAGTATTTT.

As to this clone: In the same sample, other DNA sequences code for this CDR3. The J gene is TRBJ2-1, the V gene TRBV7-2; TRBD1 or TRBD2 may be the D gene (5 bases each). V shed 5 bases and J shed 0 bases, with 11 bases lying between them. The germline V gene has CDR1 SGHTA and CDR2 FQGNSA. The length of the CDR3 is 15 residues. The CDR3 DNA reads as TGTGCCAGCAGCCTGGGACCCAGCTCCTACAATGAGCAGTTCTTC. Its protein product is CASSLGPSSYNEQFF.

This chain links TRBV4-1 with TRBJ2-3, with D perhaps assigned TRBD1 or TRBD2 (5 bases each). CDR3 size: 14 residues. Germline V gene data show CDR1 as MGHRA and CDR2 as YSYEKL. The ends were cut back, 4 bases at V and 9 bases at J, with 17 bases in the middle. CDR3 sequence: CASSRGAAQWTQYF. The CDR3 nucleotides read TGCGCCAGCAGCCGAGGGGCCGCACAGTGGACGCAGTATTTT.

CDR3 nucleotides: TGTGCCGGCTCTAGCGGGAGAAGTAATGAGCAGTTCTTC. Amino acid sequence: CAGSSGRSNEQFF. The rearrangement links TRBV6-6 to TRBJ2-1, with 10 bases that match TRBD2. CDR1 is MNHNY, CDR2 SVGAGI, per germline (reference sequence). CDR3 size: 13 residues. Trimming at V came to 11 bases and at J to 7 bases, leaving 8 bases not matched to a gene.

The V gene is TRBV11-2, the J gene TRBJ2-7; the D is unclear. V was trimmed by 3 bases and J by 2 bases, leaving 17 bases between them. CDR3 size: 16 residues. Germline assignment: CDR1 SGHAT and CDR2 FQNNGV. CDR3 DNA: TGTGCCAGCAGCTTCTCGCCGGATTCGCTAGCCTACGAGCAGTACTTC. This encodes CASSFSPDSLAYEQYF.